This TCR beta chain emerged from a study of cytomegalovirus exposure and HLA in healthy donors. General study points: Researchers left out some V segments, among them TRBV6-2 and TRBV6-3, as indistinguishable. Earlier analysis found most TCR beta V segments productive about 87% or about 30% of the time.

V lost 5 bases and J lost 0, with 7 bases in between. The V gene's germline CDR1 is MNHEY and CDR2 SMNVEV (reference sequence). The CDR3 contains 13 residues. This PCR relied on a set of 60 Vbeta primers and 13 Jbeta primers. Study processing details: Later, an analysis found around 77 million unique TCR beta chains, and 9.5 million to 11 million of these were shared. Method: immunoSEQ multiplex PCR; TCRdb's copy keeps in-frame clones and lacks some. V and J calls and clone size follow that table, whereas D and trimming were derived from the DNA. This sample yields about 73,000 clones, of which about 81% are seen a single time; about an eighth belongs to the top ten. Regarding this clone: Its target is not known.

Sequencing used PBMCs. The TCR was taken from a man aged 65-85 years in good health and CMV-seronegative. V usage is TRBV27 and J usage is TRBJ2-5; D uncertain. This CDR3 is CASSPSYQETQYF. The CDR3 nucleotides are TGTGCCAGCAGTCCCTCGTACCAAGAGACCCAGTACTTC.